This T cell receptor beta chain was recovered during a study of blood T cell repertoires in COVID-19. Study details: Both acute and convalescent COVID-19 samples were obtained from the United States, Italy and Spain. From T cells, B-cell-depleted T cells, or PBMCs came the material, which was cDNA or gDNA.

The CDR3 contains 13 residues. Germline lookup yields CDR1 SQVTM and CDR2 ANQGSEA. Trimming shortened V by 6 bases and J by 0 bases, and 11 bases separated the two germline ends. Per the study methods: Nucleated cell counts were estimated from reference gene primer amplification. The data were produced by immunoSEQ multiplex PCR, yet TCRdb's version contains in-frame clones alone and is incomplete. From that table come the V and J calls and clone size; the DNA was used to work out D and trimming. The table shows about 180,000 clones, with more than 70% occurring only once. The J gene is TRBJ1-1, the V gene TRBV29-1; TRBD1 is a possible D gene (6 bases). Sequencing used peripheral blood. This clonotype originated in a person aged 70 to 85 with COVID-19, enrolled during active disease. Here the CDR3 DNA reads TGCAGCGTCTGGACAGCACTGAACACTGAAGCTTTCTTT. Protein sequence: CSVWTALNTEAFF.